What follows describes a single T cell receptor beta chain. The sample belongs to a study of blood T cell repertoires in COVID-19. Whole-study context: The United States, Italy and Spain supplied acute and convalescent COVID-19 samples.

Germline lookup yields CDR1 KGHSY and CDR2 FQNENV. V was shortened by 4 bases and J by 4 bases, with 17 bases between the two germline ends. The CDR3 spans 16 residues. Original handling: Using reference gene primer amplification, nucleated cell counts were estimated. This table comes from immunoSEQ multiplex PCR, and its TCRdb copy is limited to in-frame clones, with some not included. The DNA gave D and trimming, while V, J and clone size come from that table. The sample holds over 250,000 clones, 85% to 90% seen once. Material for sequencing was peripheral blood. The rearrangement uses TRBV16 and TRBJ2-1; no clear D. The clonotype was recovered from a woman between 40 and 55 years old who had recovered from COVID-19. CDR3 in DNA: TGTGCCAGCAGCCGACTCACAAGCAGAGAGTACAATGAGCAGTTCTTC. Protein sequence: CASSRLTSREYNEQFF.